Listed below are T cell receptor beta chains from one sample, sequenced in a study of vaccination and CD4 T cells after COVID-19. MiXCR, run by TCRdb on the PCR reads, gives a single entry per CDR3 protein. The sample has about 19,000 distinct CDR3 sequences; around half are singletons. No antigens are known for them. The sample in question was CD4+ T cells from blood, cultured in vitro, obtained before SARS-CoV-2 vaccination. These receptor sequences come from a human donor who had recovered from COVID-19. Each CDR3 is given with its conserved first and last residue. D genes are given only for firm matches. Clone size is shown for a subset of rows, as once, few, many or a class of expanded clone.

TRBJ2-1 few TRBV20-1 TRBD2 CSASWGLAENEQFF TGCAGTGCTAGCTGGGGACTAGCGGAAAATGAGCAGTTCTTC
TRBJ1-4 - TRBV7-6 TRBD1 CASSPGTGDEKLFF TGTGCCAGCAGCCCGGGGACAGGGGATGAAAAACTGTTTTTT
TRBJ1-5 - TRBV27 - CASSCQPDRRYSNQPQHF TGTGCCAGCAGTTGCCAGCCCGACAGGCGATATAGCAATCAGCCCCAGCATTTT
TRBJ2-2 - TRBV28 - CASSEHTGELFF TGTGCCAGCAGTGAACACACCGGGGAGCTGTTTTTT
TRBJ2-5 - TRBV28 - CASSSAQETQYF TGTGCCAGCAGTTCCGCCCAAGAGACCCAGTACTTC
TRBJ1-1 few TRBV7-2 - CASSWRGGVEAFF TGTGCCAGCAGCTGGAGGGGGGGAGTTGAAGCTTTCTTT
TRBJ2-3 - TRBV7-9 - CAAAGGRVADTQYF TGTGCTGCTGCTGGGGGTCGGGTTGCAGATACGCAGTATTTT
TRBJ2-5 - TRBV7-8 - CASSFPGVETQYF TGTGCCAGCAGCTTCCCGGGAGTAGAGACCCAGTACTTC
TRBJ2-2 - TRBV2 TRBD2 CASRASGRETGELFF TGTGCCAGCAGGGCGAGCGGGAGGGAAACCGGGGAGCTGTTTTTT
TRBJ1-2 few TRBV15 - CATSRDYRAYGYTF TGTGCCACCAGCAGAGATTACAGGGCCTATGGCTACACCTTC
TRBJ2-3 - TRBV5-1 - CASSLVRDTQYF TGCGCCAGCAGCTTGGTTAGGGATACGCAGTATTTT
TRBJ2-3 - TRBV7-3 - CASSLSGENTDTQYF TGTGCCAGCAGCTTAAGCGGGGAAAACACAGATACGCAGTATTTT
TRBJ1-1 few TRBV20-1 - CGVWGGTEAFF TGCGGGGTATGGGGGGGCACTGAAGCTTTCTTT
TRBJ1-5 - TRBV18 - CASSLGLGGQPQHF TGTGCCAGCTCCCTGGGTCTGGGAGGGCAGCCCCAGCATTTT
TRBJ1-2 few TRBV20-1 - CSARDAGGRGYTF TGCAGTGCTAGAGATGCCGGGGGCAGAGGCTACACCTTC
TRBJ2-3 few TRBV19 - CASSMVGRQSTDTQYF TGTGCCAGTAGTATGGTTGGGAGACAAAGCACAGATACGCAGTATTTT
TRBJ2-5 - TRBV20-1 TRBD2 CSANPRVAGRGETQYF TGCAGTGCTAATCCCCGTGTGGCGGGGAGGGGAGAGACCCAGTACTTC
TRBJ2-3 few TRBV20-1 - CSARDLSTDTQYF TGCAGTGCTAGAGACTTGAGCACAGATACGCAGTATTTT
TRBJ1-4 - TRBV4-1 TRBD1 CASSRTGTNEKLFF TGCGCCAGCAGCCGGACAGGAACTAATGAAAAACTGTTTTTT
TRBJ1-5 few TRBV6-2/TRBV6-3 - CASSYGGLSQPQHF TGTGCCAGCAGTTACGGGGGGCTGTCTCAGCCCCAGCATTTT
TRBJ2-2 - TRBV7-8 TRBD1 CASSLTRQGQTGELFF TGTGCCAGCAGCTTAACGCGACAGGGTCAAACCGGGGAGCTGTTTTTT
TRBJ2-1 few TRBV5-8 - CASSKRLGGPYNEQFF TGTGCCAGCAGCAAAAGACTAGGAGGGCCCTACAATGAGCAGTTCTTC
TRBJ2-7 - TRBV7-6 - CASSRRALPYEQYF TGTGCCAGCAGCCGCCGGGCGCTACCCTACGAGCAGTACTTC
TRBJ2-5 - TRBV10-3 - CAISGGDLKETQYF TGTGCCATCAGTGGAGGAGACCTGAAAGAGACCCAGTACTTC
TRBJ1-1 - TRBV20-1 - CSANRGRTEAFF TGCAGTGCGAACCGAGGGAGAACTGAAGCTTTCTTT
TRBJ1-5 few TRBV7-9 - CASSLGSGKGPQHF TGTGCCAGCAGCTTAGGTTCGGGAAAGGGCCCCCAGCATTTT
TRBJ2-1 few TRBV6-1 TRBD2 CASSEGLAGNNEQFF TGTGCCAGCAGTGAAGGCCTAGCGGGGAACAATGAGCAGTTCTTC
TRBJ2-5 - TRBV30 TRBD1 CAWGDRVGETQYF TGTGCCTGGGGGGACAGGGTTGGGGAGACCCAGTACTTC
TRBJ2-4 few TRBV24-1 - CATSDSSAVRPDIQYF TGTGCCACCAGCGATTCCTCGGCCGTAAGACCAGACATTCAGTACTTC
TRBJ2-5 few TRBV11-2 - CASSFRLDETQYF TGTGCCAGCAGCTTTCGACTGGACGAGACCCAGTACTTC
TRBJ2-6 - TRBV9 - CASSASTGANVLTF TGTGCCAGCAGCGCATCAACCGGGGCCAACGTCCTGACTTTC
TRBJ2-1 once TRBV20-1 TRBD1 CSAPTSGTGWHEQFF TGCAGTGCTCCAACCTCCGGGACAGGGTGGCATGAGCAGTTCTTC
TRBJ2-2 - TRBV12-3/TRBV12-4 - CASNIIQGNTGELFF TGTGCCAGCAATATCATACAGGGAAACACCGGGGAGCTGTTTTTT
TRBJ1-1 - TRBV29-1 - CSGRRVLDTEAFF TGCAGCGGAAGACGGGTCCTCGACACTGAAGCTTTCTTT
TRBJ2-5 - TRBV11-2 TRBD1 CASSLQPTGTETQYF TGTGCCAGCAGCCTCCAGCCGACAGGGACGGAGACCCAGTACTTC
TRBJ2-1 - TRBV19 TRBD2 CASSPTSGRVGEQFF TGTGCCAGTAGTCCAACTAGCGGGAGGGTCGGTGAGCAGTTCTTC
TRBJ2-7 - TRBV20-1 - CSARDPGSQSYEQYF TGCAGTGCTAGAGATCCGGGGAGTCAGTCCTACGAGCAGTACTTC
TRBJ2-5 - TRBV12-3/TRBV12-4 - CASSRQQETQYF TGTGCCAGCAGCCGACAGCAAGAGACCCAGTACTTC
TRBJ2-2 - TRBV12-3/TRBV12-4 TRBD1 CASRGPGTGVVPGELFF TGTGCCAGCAGGGGTCCCGGGACAGGGGTGGTGCCCGGGGAGCTGTTTTTT
TRBJ2-7 few TRBV28 TRBD1 CASSSAGQGAYEQYF TGTGCCAGCAGCTCTGCGGGACAGGGGGCTTACGAGCAGTACTTC
TRBJ2-6 few TRBV25-1 - CASSSTAKGANVLTF TGTGCCAGCAGTTCAACAGCGAAAGGGGCCAACGTCCTGACTTTC
TRBJ2-3 few TRBV20-1 TRBD2 CSARASGMGDTQYF TGCAGTGCTAGAGCTAGCGGGATGGGAGATACGCAGTATTTT
TRBJ2-2 - TRBV6-1 - CASKTVETGELFF TGTGCCAGCAAGACCGTTGAGACCGGGGAGCTGTTTTTT
TRBJ2-3 - TRBV5-4 TRBD2 CASSLGGGRATGADTQYF TGTGCCAGCAGCTTGGGGGGCGGGAGGGCCACGGGGGCAGATACGCAGTATTTT
TRBJ1-5 - TRBV6-1 - CASSKGGIVGNQPQHF TGTGCCAGCAGTAAAGGGGGGATAGTGGGCAATCAGCCCCAGCATTTT
TRBJ2-3 - TRBV6-1 TRBD2 CASSSLAGDSTDTQYF TGTGCCAGCAGTAGCTTAGCGGGAGATAGCACAGATACGCAGTATTTT
TRBJ2-7 few TRBV20-1 - CSASRFDLGYEQYF TGCAGTGCTAGTAGGTTTGACTTAGGCTACGAGCAGTACTTC
TRBJ2-5 few TRBV20-1 - CSASGTQETQYF TGCAGTGCTAGCGGGACTCAAGAGACCCAGTACTTC
TRBJ2-7 - TRBV20-1 - CSALGVDEQYF TGCAGTGCCCTAGGAGTAGACGAGCAGTACTTC
TRBJ2-7 - TRBV25-1 TRBD1 CASPRIGRDRDYEQYF TGTGCCAGCCCCCGAATAGGGCGGGACAGGGACTACGAGCAGTACTTC
TRBJ2-5 - TRBV6-5 TRBD1 CASSYHRQGKYTQYF TGTGCCAGCAGTTACCATCGACAGGGAAAGTACACCCAGTACTTC
TRBJ1-5 few TRBV15 - CATSRDTNSNQPQHF TGTGCCACCAGCAGGGATACAAATAGCAATCAGCCCCAGCATTTT
TRBJ1-5 few TRBV20-1 - CSAGRGGAPQPQHF TGCAGTGCTGGAAGGGGGGGGGCCCCTCAGCCCCAGCATTTT
TRBJ2-7 - TRBV28 - CASSLSTYEQYF TGTGCCAGCAGTTTAAGCACCTACGAGCAGTACTTC
TRBJ2-7 - TRBV20-1 TRBD1 CSAKDTGTGADEQYF TGCAGTGCTAAAGATACGGGGACAGGGGCCGACGAGCAGTACTTC